The TCR beta chain described here comes from a study of response to subunit inactivated influenza vaccine. Study observations and caveats: New T cells are recruited in small numbers by each seasonal influenza vaccination, according to the authors' suggestion.

In the case of this clonotype: Its antigen is not identified.

Using its own MiXCR run on the RT-PCR reads, TCRdb lists one record per CDR3 protein. The sample shows hundreds of thousands of distinct CDR3 sequences, more than 15% of them seen only once. Germline lookup yields CDR1 SQVTM and CDR2 ANQGSEA. This CDR3 spans 12 amino acids. V gave up 7 bases and J gave up 9 bases, with 16 bases separating them. The sequenced sample was PBMCs from blood, obtained about 12 days after vaccination. This sequence joins TRBV29-1 and TRBJ2-1; a possible D gene is TRBD2 (5 bases). This receptor was taken from a man over 45 who received an inactivated influenza vaccine. The DNA for the CDR3 is TGCAGCGCAGACATATTCGCGGGTGAGCAGTTCTTC. Translated, it gives CSADIFAGEQFF.